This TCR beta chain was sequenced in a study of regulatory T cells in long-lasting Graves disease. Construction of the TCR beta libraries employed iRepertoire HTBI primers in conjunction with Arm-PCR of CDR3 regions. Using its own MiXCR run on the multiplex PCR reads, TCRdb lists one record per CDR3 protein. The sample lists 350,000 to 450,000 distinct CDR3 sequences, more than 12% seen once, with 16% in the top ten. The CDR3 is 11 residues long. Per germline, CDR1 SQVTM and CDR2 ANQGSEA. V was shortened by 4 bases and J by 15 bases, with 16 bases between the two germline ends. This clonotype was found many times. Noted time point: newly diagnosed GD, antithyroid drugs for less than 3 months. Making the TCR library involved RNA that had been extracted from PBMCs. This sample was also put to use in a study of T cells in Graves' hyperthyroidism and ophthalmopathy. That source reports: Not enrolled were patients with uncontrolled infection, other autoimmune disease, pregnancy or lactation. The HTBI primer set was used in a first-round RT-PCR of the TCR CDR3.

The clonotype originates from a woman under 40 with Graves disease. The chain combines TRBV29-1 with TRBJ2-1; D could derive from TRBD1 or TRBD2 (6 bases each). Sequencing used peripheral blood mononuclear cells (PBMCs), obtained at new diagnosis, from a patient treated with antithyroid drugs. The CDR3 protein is CSVAGGELAFF. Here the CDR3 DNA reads TGCAGCGTTGCCGGGGGCGAGTTGGCGTTCTTC.